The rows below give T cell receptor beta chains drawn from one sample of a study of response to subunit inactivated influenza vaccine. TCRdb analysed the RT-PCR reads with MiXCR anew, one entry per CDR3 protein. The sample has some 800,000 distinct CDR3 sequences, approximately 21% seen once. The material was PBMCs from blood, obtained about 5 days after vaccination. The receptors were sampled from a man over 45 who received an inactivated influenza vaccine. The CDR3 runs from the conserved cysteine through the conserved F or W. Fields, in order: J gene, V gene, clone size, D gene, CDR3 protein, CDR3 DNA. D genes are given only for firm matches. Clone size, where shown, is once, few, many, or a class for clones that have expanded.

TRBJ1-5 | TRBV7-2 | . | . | CASSFQGSQPQHF | TGTGCCAGCAGCTTCCAGGGTAGTCAGCCCCAGCATTTT
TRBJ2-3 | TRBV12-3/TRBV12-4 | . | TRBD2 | CASSLRSGSSDTQYF | TGTGCCAGCAGTTTGCGTAGCGGGTCTTCAGATACGCAGTATTTT
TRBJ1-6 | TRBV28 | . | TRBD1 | CASRLLPQGNSPLHF | TGTGCCAGCAGATTATTACCACAGGGGAATTCACCCCTCCACTTT
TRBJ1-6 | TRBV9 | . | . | CASSVEQGAPGSPLHF | TGTGCCAGCAGCGTAGAACAGGGAGCGCCAGGTTCACCCCTCCACTTT
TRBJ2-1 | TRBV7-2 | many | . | CASSFTGYRTEQFF | TGTGCCAGCAGCTTTACAGGGTACCGGACTGAGCAGTTCTTC
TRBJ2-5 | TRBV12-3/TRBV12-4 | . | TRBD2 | CASGKRGASQETQYF | TGTGCCAGCGGGAAGCGGGGGGCGTCCCAAGAGACCCAGTACTTC
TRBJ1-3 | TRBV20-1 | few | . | CSASGNSGNTIYF | TGCAGTGCTAGCGGCAACTCTGGAAACACCATATATTTT
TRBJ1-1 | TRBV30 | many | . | CAWSVLTEAFF | TGTGCCTGGAGTGTATTAACTGAAGCTTTCTTT
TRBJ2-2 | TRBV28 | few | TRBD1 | CASSDREYTGELFF | TGTGCCAGCAGTGACAGGGAATACACCGGGGAGCTGTTTTTT
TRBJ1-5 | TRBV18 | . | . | CASSPKGGNQPQHF | TGTGCCAGCTCACCGAAGGGAGGCAATCAGCCCCAGCATTTT
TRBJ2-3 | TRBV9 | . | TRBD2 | CASSVDQRESDTQYF | TGTGCCAGCAGCGTAGATCAGCGGGAGTCAGATACGCAGTATTTT
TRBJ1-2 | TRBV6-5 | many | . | CASRTRANYGYTF | TGTGCCAGTCGGACACGAGCTAACTATGGCTACACCTTC
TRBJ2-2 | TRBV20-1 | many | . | CSARPPNTGELFF | TGCAGTGCTAGGCCACCCAACACCGGGGAGCTGTTTTTT
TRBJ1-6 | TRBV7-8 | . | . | CASSLVYGQGSPLHF | TGTGCCAGCAGCTTAGTGTACGGTCAAGGTTCACCCCTCCACTTT
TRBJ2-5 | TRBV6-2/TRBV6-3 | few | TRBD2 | CASSSGTRVATQYF | TGTGCCAGCAGCTCCGGGACTAGGGTCGCGACCCAGTACTTC
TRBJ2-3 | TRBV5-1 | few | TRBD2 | CASSSGTSGITDTQYF | TGCGCCAGCAGCTCAGGGACTAGCGGGATCACAGATACGCAGTATTTT
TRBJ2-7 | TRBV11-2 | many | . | CASSRLRGRSSYEQYF | TGTGCCAGCAGCCGACTACGGGGCAGGAGCTCCTACGAGCAGTACTTC
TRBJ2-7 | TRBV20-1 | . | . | CSARDPRTPTYEQYF | TGCAGTGCTAGAGATCCCCGGACCCCTACCTACGAGCAGTACTTC
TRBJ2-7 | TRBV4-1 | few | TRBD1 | CASSQEVTTGVYEQYF | TGCGCCAGCAGCCAAGAGGTCACTACAGGGGTTTACGAGCAGTACTTC
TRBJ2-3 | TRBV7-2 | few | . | CASSRGEADTQYF | TGTGCCAGTAGCAGGGGGGAGGCAGATACGCAGTATTTT
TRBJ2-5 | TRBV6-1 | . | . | CASSETADQETQYF | TGTGCCAGCAGTGAAACGGCAGACCAAGAGACCCAGTACTTC
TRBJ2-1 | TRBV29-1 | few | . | CSVAPTSSNEQFF | TGCAGCGTCGCGCCTACTAGCTCCAATGAGCAGTTCTTC
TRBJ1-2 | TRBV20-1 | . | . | CSARDDGRAHGYTF | TGCAGTGCTAGAGACGACGGCAGGGCGCATGGCTACACCTTC
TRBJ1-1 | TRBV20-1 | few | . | CSARDARVNTEAFF | TGCAGTGCTAGAGATGCTCGCGTGAACACTGAAGCTTTCTTT
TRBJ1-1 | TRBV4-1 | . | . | CASSQAGASTEAFF | TGCGCCAGCAGTCAAGCAGGTGCGAGCACTGAAGCTTTCTTT
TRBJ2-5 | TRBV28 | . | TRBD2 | CASSLVRLAGGETQYF | TGTGCCAGCAGTTTGGTCCGTCTAGCGGGCGGTGAGACCCAGTACTTC
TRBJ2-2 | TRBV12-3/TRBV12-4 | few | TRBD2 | CASSFAGGGLNTGELFF | TGTGCCAGCAGTTTTGCTGGCGGGGGACTCAACACCGGGGAGCTGTTTTTT
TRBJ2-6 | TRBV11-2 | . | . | CASSLARTGANVLTF | TGTGCCAGCAGCTTAGCTAGGACTGGGGCCAACGTCCTGACTTTC
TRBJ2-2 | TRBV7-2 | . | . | CASSLLVSANTGELFF | TGTGCCAGCAGCTTATTGGTCAGCGCGAACACCGGGGAGCTGTTTTTT
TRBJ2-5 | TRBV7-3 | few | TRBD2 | CASSPDGLAWETQYF | TGTGCCAGCAGTCCCGACGGACTAGCCTGGGAGACCCAGTACTTC
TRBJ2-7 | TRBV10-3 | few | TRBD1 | CAIRRQGVSSYEQYF | TGTGCCATCAGACGACAGGGGGTTAGCTCCTACGAGCAGTACTTC
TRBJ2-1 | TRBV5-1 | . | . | CASSLVTFSYNEQFF | TGCGCCAGCAGCTTGGTCACATTCTCCTACAATGAGCAGTTCTTC
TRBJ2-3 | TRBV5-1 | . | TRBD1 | CASSRTGGRNTQYF | TGCGCCAGCAGCCGAACAGGGGGACGAAATACGCAGTATTTT
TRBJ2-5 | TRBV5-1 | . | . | CASSWGARVGQETQYF | TGCGCCAGCAGCTGGGGGGCCAGGGTTGGCCAAGAGACCCAGTACTTC
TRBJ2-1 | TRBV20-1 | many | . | CSAWTDYNEQFF | TGCAGTGCTTGGACGGACTACAATGAGCAGTTCTTC
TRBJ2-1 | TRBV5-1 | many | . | CASSLAVAENEQFF | TGCGCCAGCAGCTTGGCCGTTGCTGAGAATGAGCAGTTCTTC
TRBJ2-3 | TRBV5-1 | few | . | CASSTSRAGTDTQYF | TGCGCCAGCAGCACGTCCCGGGCAGGGACAGATACGCAGTATTTT
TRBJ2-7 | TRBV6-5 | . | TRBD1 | CASGTGNYEQYF | TGTGCCAGTGGGACAGGAAACTACGAGCAGTACTTC
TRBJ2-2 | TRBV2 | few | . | CASSEGDWDRELFF | TGTGCCAGCAGTGAAGGGGACTGGGACCGGGAGCTGTTTTTT
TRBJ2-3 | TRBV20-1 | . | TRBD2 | CSANPYSSGRALGADTQYF | TGCAGTGCTAACCCCTATTCCAGCGGGAGGGCCCTTGGGGCAGATACGCAGTATTTT
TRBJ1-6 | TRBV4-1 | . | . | CASSNPARETNSPLHF | TGCGCCAGCAGCAACCCGGCGAGGGAGACGAATTCACCCCTCCACTTT
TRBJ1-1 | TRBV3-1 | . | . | CASSQETMNTEAFF | TGTGCCAGCAGCCAAGAGACGATGAACACTGAAGCTTTCTTT
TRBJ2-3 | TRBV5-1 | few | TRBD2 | CASSLGTSGAAVDTQYF | TGCGCCAGCAGCTTAGGGACTAGCGGGGCAGCGGTAGATACGCAGTATTTT
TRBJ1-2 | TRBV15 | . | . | CATSRARNYGYTF | TGTGCCACCAGCAGAGCTAGAAACTATGGCTACACCTTC
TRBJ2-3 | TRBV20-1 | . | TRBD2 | CSARDQKEREGTDTQYF | TGCAGTGCTAGAGATCAAAAGGAGCGGGAGGGCACAGATACGCAGTATTTT
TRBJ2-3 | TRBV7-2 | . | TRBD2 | CASSLSMAGVTDTQYF | TGTGCCAGCAGCCTCTCGATGGCGGGGGTCACAGATACGCAGTATTTT
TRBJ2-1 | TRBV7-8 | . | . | CASSLVMRRVYNEQFF | TGTGCCAGCAGCTTAGTTATGCGGCGGGTCTACAATGAGCAGTTCTTC
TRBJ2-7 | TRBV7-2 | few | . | CASSLAHAGYEQYF | TGTGCCAGCAGCTTAGCACATGCGGGTTACGAGCAGTACTTC
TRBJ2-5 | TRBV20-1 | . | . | CSARMSPGETQYF | TGCAGTGCTAGAATGTCCCCCGGGGAGACCCAGTACTTC
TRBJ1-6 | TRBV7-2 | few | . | CASSAPPNSPLHF | TGTGCCAGCAGCGCACCGCCAAATTCACCCCTCCACTTT
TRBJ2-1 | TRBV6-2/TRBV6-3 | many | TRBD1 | CASRTGGAYNEQFF | TGTGCCAGCAGGACAGGGGGGGCCTACAATGAGCAGTTCTTC
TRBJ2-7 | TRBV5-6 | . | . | CASSPPGNSYEQYF | TGTGCCAGCAGCCCTCCAGGGAACTCCTACGAGCAGTACTTC
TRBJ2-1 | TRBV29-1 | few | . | CSVGADRYNEQFF | TGCAGCGTTGGTGCGGATCGATACAATGAGCAGTTCTTC
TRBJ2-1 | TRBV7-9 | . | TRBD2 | CASSLVAGGEKFF | TGTGCCAGCAGCTTAGTGGCGGGAGGAGAAAAGTTCTTC
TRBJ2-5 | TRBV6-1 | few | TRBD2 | CASSRLAGIETQYF | TGTGCCAGCAGTAGACTAGCGGGGATAGAGACCCAGTACTTC
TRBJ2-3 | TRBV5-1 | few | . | CASSLQGSDTQYF | TGCGCCAGCAGCTTGCAGGGTTCAGATACGCAGTATTTT
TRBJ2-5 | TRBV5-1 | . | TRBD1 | CASSFRTGGTQETQYF | TGCGCCAGCAGCTTCCGGACAGGGGGCACTCAAGAGACCCAGTACTTC
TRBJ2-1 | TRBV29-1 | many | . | CSATNYNEQFF | TGCAGCGCAACCAACTACAATGAGCAGTTCTTC
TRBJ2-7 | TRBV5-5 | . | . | CASSLLRKAPYEQYF | TGTGCCAGCAGCTTGCTCAGGAAGGCACCCTACGAGCAGTACTTC